Detailed here is one T cell receptor beta chain. What this receptor recognizes is not known. Qualities for individual bases were not recorded, and no much larger clone is one base off. The immunoSEQ Assay, a bias-controlled multiplex PCR, was used to amplify TCRbeta CDR3 regions from genomic DNA. Per the authors' processing: The number of nucleated cells in each sample was estimated from the amplification of reference gene primers within the assay. Sequence reads were collapsed and filtered to measure the absolute abundance of every unique TCRbeta CDR3 rearrangement. For each sample, productive Simpson clonality was calculated by taking the square root of Simpson's diversity index across productive rearrangements. This is the immuneACCESS table as TCRdb keeps it, with only in-frame sequences that have V and J called. A part of the clones is gone; compared with another copy, unresolved V genes explain less than half, and the rest is unexplained. V, J and clone size derive from that table, while D and trimming were established from the DNA sequence. This sample holds over 250,000 clones; approximately 92% were observed only once. Under 2.5% of the sample lies in the top ten.

The entry originates in a study of blood T cell repertoires in COVID-19 (dated by TCRdb to 2019 to 2021). About the investigation overall: Collaborator samples came from the United States, Italy and Spain and covered acute and convalescent phases of COVID-19. The sample metadata nearly always contained a de-identified subject ID, COVID-19 status, age in years and sex. Where available, HLA class I and class II types were taken from metadata supplied by the sample provider and were not determined by assay-based typing. The dataset comprised deeply sampled blood TCRbeta repertoires from subjects exposed to, actively infected with, or recovered from COVID-19. The samples were drawn from the first 160 participants of the ongoing ImmuneRACE study and from roughly 1,300 subjects provided by 6 global collaborators. A freely available public database, intended as a resource for researchers studying the immune response to SARS-CoV-2, is where the repertoires were released. The prospective study material was composed of cDNA or gDNA derived from T cells, B-cell-depleted T cells, or PBMCs. Summary of the overall study and its limitations: How much clinical and demographic metadata was included differed by source and by participant, and the metadata was provided uncurated.

CDR1 SGHKS and CDR2 YYEKEE are derived from the germline V gene (reference sequence). Counted from cysteine to phenylalanine, this CDR3 has 16 amino acids. Kept here is only the CDR3 DNA, which spans 48 bases and is read in frame from base 1. V sheds 0 bases and J sheds 5 bases, leaving 17 bases between their ends. Enrolling through a virtual design, the prospective study's participants ranged in age from roughly 18 to 89 years and lived across 20 to 30 United States geographic areas. To assign participants to cohorts, the prospective study relied on clinical history that participants themselves reported in a screening survey and a study questionnaire. Recovered participants in ImmuneRACE Cohort 3 were defined by two consecutive negative NP/OP PCR tests, clearance by a healthcare professional, or resolution of symptoms. In the prospective study, mobile phlebotomists collected whole blood, serum and a nasopharyngeal or oropharyngeal swab from each participant. Participants in the prospective study had the option to provide additional blood draws and questionnaires over an approximately 2-month period. Blood samples from the prospective study were shipped frozen or at room temperature prior to DNA extraction.

The material sequenced was PBMCs or T cells enriched from blood (not recorded which). This clonotype originated in a woman aged 18-29 years who had recovered from COVID-19. Recombination joined TRBV5-5 with TRBJ2-5, with no confident D gene call. The nucleotides are TGTGCCAGCAGCTTGGCAGTCTGGCTGACCGGGGAGACCCAGTACTTC. The resulting protein is CASSLAVWLTGETQYF.